This record covers a single TCR beta chain. Antigen unknown. The data derive from a study of a mutant IDH1 vaccine in newly diagnosed glioma. The wider study: Commencement of vaccination occurred 4-6 weeks following radiotherapy alone, or concurrently with temozolomide cycles.

V was clipped by 4 bases and J by 2 bases, with 17 bases between them. The CDR3 loop spans 16 amino acids. Germline-derived CDR1 and CDR2 are LGHNA and YNFKEQ. Time point defined: week 23, last vaccination. Topical imiquimod accompanied each vaccine dose, which consisted of 300 ug of mutant IDH1 20-mer peptide. Data came from immunoSEQ multiplex PCR; TCRdb stores just in-frame clones and leaves some out. The sample comprises around 85,000 clones, roughly 85% of which are singletons, and about 2.2% rests with the top ten. The TCR was taken from a man between 25 and 39 years old with glioma. Some clones in this sample may be carry-over from other donors' samples. V usage is TRBV4-2 and J usage is TRBJ2-5, with D maybe TRBD2 (6 bases). Here the sequenced sample was PBMCs, taken from a glioma patient whose treatment included an IDH1 peptide vaccine. The CDR3 here is CASSPTPGVLQETQYF. As DNA, the CDR3 is TGTGCCAGCAGCCCCACGCCGGGAGTTTTACAAGAGACCCAGTACTTC.